This TCR beta chain was sequenced during a study of blood T cell repertoires in COVID-19. Study background: Nucleic acid was either cDNA or gDNA, and it came from T cells, B-cell-depleted T cells, or PBMCs.

Trimming shortened V by 0 bases and J by 1 base, and 9 bases separated the two germline ends. The CDR3 has 15 amino acids. Germline V gives CDR1 LGHNA, CDR2 YSLEER. Generated by immunoSEQ multiplex PCR, the TCRdb table keeps only in-frame clones and is missing some. The table lists 200,000 to 250,000 clones, approximately 90% of them singletons. This clone was detected ten times or more. This chain links TRBV4-3 with TRBJ1-1; D is uncertain. The TCR comes from a young man who had recovered from COVID-19. The sample taken for sequencing was PBMCs or T cells enriched from blood (not recorded which). The CDR3 here is CASSQDQYTNTEAFF. The DNA for the CDR3 is TGCGCCAGCAGCCAAGATCAATACACGAACACTGAAGCTTTCTTT.